This T cell receptor beta chain emerged from a study of tumor-infiltrating lymphocytes in primary liver carcinoma. From approximately 450 ng total RNA, TCR beta cDNA was generated with a primer in the constant region. Libraries for TCR beta were built through three nested multiplex PCR rounds, which together made up a slightly modified ARM-PCR procedure. With TRBV1-TRBV30 forward primers and a C-beta reverse primer, the first two PCR rounds were run for approximately 10 cycles each. TCRdb reprocessed the multiplex PCR reads with MiXCR, giving one entry per CDR3 protein. Of about 200,000 distinct CDR3 sequences listed, just under 85% are singletons. A remark on this clonotype: Sequence at one end of the junction differs from germline and may be a read error.

The CDR3 is made up of 15 amino acids. Germline lookup yields CDR1 SGHAT and CDR2 FQNNGV. Without any cell sorting, 20-30 mg of bulk tissue yielded co-extracted RNA and DNA. The chain has TRBV11-2 and TRBJ2-7, with D possibly matching TRBD1 (6 bases). The receptor was isolated from a man aged 35 to 55 with primary liver carcinoma and hepatitis B virus infection. The sample taken for sequencing was tumor tissue from primary liver carcinoma. CDR3 sequence: CASSLRRTEENEQYF. CDR3 sequence (DNA): TGTGCCAGCAGCTTACGACGGACAGAGGAAAACGAGCAGTACTTT. Variable domain in full (rest from reference TRBV11-2 and TRBJ2-7): EAGVAQSPRYKIIEKRQSVAFWCNPISGHATLYWYQQILGQGPKLLIQFQNNGVVDDSQLPKDRFSAERLKGVDSTLKIQPAKLEDSAVYLCASSLRRTEENEQYFGPGTRLTVT.